This entry lists 22 T cell receptor beta chains sequenced from one sample in a study of T cell responses to AZD1222 COVID-19 vaccine. The table came from immunoSEQ multiplex PCR; TCRdb's copy has only in-frame clones and leaves some out. The sample yields around 140,000 clones, 86% seen once. The sequences come from peripheral blood, collected on day 0 of AZD1222 vaccination. Source of these receptors: an adult in good health.

The chain is built from TRBV7-9 and TRBJ1-1, with D possibly matching TRBD1 (6 bases). V dropped 8 bases and J dropped 4 bases, with 17 bases sitting between them. CDR3 length: 14 amino acids. Germline CDR1 and CDR2: SEHNR and FQNEAQ (reference sequence). For the CDR3, the DNA is TGTGCCAGCGCCTCACTGGGGGCGAGCACTGAAGCTTTCTTT. This encodes CASASLGASTEAFF.

The rearrangement uses TRBV6-2 or TRBV6-3 and TRBJ2-2; possibly TRBD1 for D (6 bases). CDR3 size: 16 residues. The V gene's germline CDR1 is MNHEY and CDR2 SVGEGT. The ends were cut back, 3 bases at V and 7 bases at J, with 18 bases in the middle. Here the CDR3 reads CASSYLYREFIGELFF. CDR3 bases: TGTGCCAGCAGTTATCTCTACAGGGAATTTATCGGGGAGCTGTTTTTT.

The CDR3 protein is CASSVVGGGADEQYF. The CDR3 coding sequence is TGTGCCAGCAGCGTAGTTGGCGGGGGGGCGGACGAGCAGTACTTC. This chain connects TRBV9 to TRBJ2-7, with 9 bases fitting TRBD2. The V gene's germline CDR1 is SGDLS and CDR2 YYNGEE. V gave up 0 bases and J gave up 5 bases; unmatched junction bases: 6. This CDR3 contains 15 residues.

The J gene is TRBJ2-3, the V gene TRBV5-4; TRBD1 is a possible D gene (5 bases). Germline-derived CDR1 and CDR2 are SGHNT and YYREEE (reference sequence). The length of the CDR3 is 14 residues. V was pared by 4 bases and J by 2 bases, with 11 bases between. The CDR3 region is CASSQGLNTDTQYF. CDR3 sequence (DNA): TGTGCCAGCAGCCAGGGATTAAACACAGATACGCAGTATTTT.

V and J are TRBV5-1 and TRBJ1-1; D might be TRBD1 (5 bases). Germline V CDR1 and CDR2: SGHRS, YFSETQ. This CDR3 region has 16 residues. The ends were cut back, 2 bases at V and 0 bases at J, with 14 bases in the middle. This CDR3 reads CASSFSRGTLNTEAFF. Written as DNA, the CDR3 is TGCGCCAGCAGCTTCAGTCGCGGGACCCTGAACACTGAAGCTTTCTTT.

This clone showed up just a few times. This sequence joins TRBV29-1 and TRBJ1-3, with a weak D call TRBD1 (6 bases). This CDR3 region has 14 residues. Per the germline V gene, CDR1 is SQVTM and CDR2 is ANQGSEA. The V gene lost 6 bases and the J gene lost 0 bases, with 12 bases spanning the gap. CDR3 sequence: CSVARGASGNTIYF. In DNA form, the CDR3 reads TGCAGCGTCGCCCGGGGGGCCTCTGGAAACACCATATATTTT.

V usage is TRBV9 and J usage is TRBJ2-1, with TRBD2 matching 7 bases. V was pared by 4 bases and J by 11 bases, with 9 bases of the junction left unmatched. This CDR3 contains 13 residues. The germline V gene has CDR1 SGDLS and CDR2 YYNGEE. As DNA, the CDR3 is TGTGCCAGCAGCTCTGGGGGGGATAATAAGCAGTTCTTC. Translation gives CASSSGGDNKQFF.

The genes are TRBV24-1 and TRBJ2-3; possible D gene TRBD2, 5 bases. CDR1 is KGHDR and CDR2 is SFDVKD in the germline V gene. The CDR3 length is 13 residues. Trimming took off 7 bases at V and 2 bases at J, with 9 bases between the two ends. CDR3: CATSPTNTDTQYF. CDR3 sequence (DNA): TGTGCCACCAGCCCGACTAACACAGATACGCAGTATTTT.

The chain has TRBV10-2 and TRBJ1-3; possible D gene TRBD1, 5 bases. The V and J ends lost 7 bases and 2 bases respectively, with 6 bases between them. This CDR3 is built from 12 residues. In germline, CDR1 is WSHSY, CDR2 SAAADI. As DNA, the CDR3 is TGCGCCAGCACAGGGCCTGGAAACACCATATATTTT. Its protein product is CASTGPGNTIYF.

The chain has TRBV25-1 and TRBJ2-1; D not resolved. V lost 6 bases to trimming and J lost 6 bases, with 12 bases between them. Germline lookup yields CDR1 MGHDK and CDR2 SYGVNS. The CDR3 contains 13 residues. This CDR3 reads CASSLGAVNEQFF. The CDR3 DNA is TGTGCCAGCAGCTTAGGAGCAGTCAATGAGCAGTTCTTC.

V is TRBV7-3 and J is TRBJ2-5; TRBD2 agrees at 7 bases. The CDR3 extends over 14 amino acids. The V segment lost 3 bases and the J segment 5 bases; nucleotides outside the gene matches: 6. CDR1 is SGHTA and CDR2 is FQGTGA in the germline V gene. The CDR3 here is CASSFTGGAETQYF. As DNA, the CDR3 is TGTGCCAGCAGCTTTACGGGGGGAGCGGAGACCCAGTACTTC.

The V gene is TRBV4-2, the J gene TRBJ1-1; tentatively, D is TRBD1 (5 bases). This CDR3 is 14 amino acids long. The germline V and J ends were trimmed by 0 bases and 7 bases, with 12 bases remaining between them. Germline V gives CDR1 LGHNA, CDR2 YNFKEQ. Here the CDR3 reads CASSQDPLTVEAFF. The CDR3 DNA follows: TGTGCCAGCAGCCAAGACCCCTTGACAGTTGAAGCTTTCTTT.

V is TRBV2 and J is TRBJ1-1; 7 positions agree with TRBD1. Germline V CDR1 and CDR2: SNHLY, FYNNEI. The CDR3 has 15 residues. V lost 6 bases, J lost 2 bases, and 9 bases stayed unmatched. CDR3 amino acids: CASSRDRSSNTEAFF. The CDR3 DNA follows: TGTGCCAGCAGCCGGGACAGAAGCTCTAACACTGAAGCTTTCTTT. Filled out from reference TRBV2 and TRBJ1-1, the complete variable domain reads EPEVTQTPSHQVTQMGQEVILRCVPISNHLYFYWYRQILGQKVEFLVSFYNNEISEKSEIFDDQFSVERPDGSNFTLKIRSTKLEDSAMYFCASSRDRSSNTEAFFGQGTRLTVV.

The chain joins TRBV6-5 to TRBJ1-3; unclear D gene. The V and J ends lost 4 bases and 9 bases respectively, with 19 bases between them. Germline CDR1 MNHEY, CDR2 SVGAGI. The CDR3 consists of 15 residues. This CDR3 is CASSSPATRRGTIYF. In DNA form, the CDR3 reads TGTGCCAGCAGTTCCCCCGCGACTCGCCGGGGCACCATATATTTT.

This clone appeared once. The gene calls are TRBV28 and TRBJ1-3; no firm D call. CDR1 is MDHEN and CDR2 is SYDVKM in the germline V gene. The CDR3 sequence is 12 residues long. The CDR3 DNA sequence: TGTGTCGCCAAAACCTCTGGAAACACCATATATTTT. Translation: CVAKTSGNTIYF.

The rearrangement links TRBV5-8 to TRBJ2-7; possible D gene TRBD2, 6 bases. The germline V gene encodes CDR1 SGHTS and CDR2 YDEGEE. Trimming took 0 bases from V and 6 from J, leaving 10 bases between them. The CDR3 has 13 amino acids. The CDR3 bases are TGTGCCAGCAGCTTGGCGGGCGGGGTCGAGCAGTACTTC. Its protein product is CASSLAGGVEQYF.

This rearrangement joins TRBV5-6 to TRBJ1-1; a weak D match, TRBD1 (5 bases). This CDR3 is 13 amino acids long. The V end lost 4 bases, the J end lost 7 bases, and 14 bases lay between the germline ends. Germline CDR1 reads SGHDT; CDR2 reads YYEEEE. This CDR3 is CASSPGRGREAFF. The CDR3 nucleotides read TGTGCCAGCAGCCCAGGGAGGGGACGTGAAGCTTTCTTT.

This clone appeared a single time. This sequence joins TRBV7-9 and TRBJ2-3; 7 bases line up with TRBD2. From germline, CDR1 is SEHNR and CDR2 FQNEAQ (reference sequence). V shed 5 bases and J 6 bases; nucleotides not matched to a gene: 11. The CDR3 consists of 15 residues. CDR3 in amino acids: CASSGRGGHADTQYF. The CDR3 region has the DNA TGTGCCAGCAGCGGGAGGGGCGGTCATGCGGATACGCAGTATTTT.

In this sample, this clone turned up many times. The chain uses TRBV19 and TRBJ1-2; 10 bases fit TRBD1. From germline, CDR1 is LNHDA and CDR2 SQIVND (reference sequence). Trimming took 11 bases from V and 10 from J; bases not matched to a gene: 7. The CDR3 length is 11 residues. The chain's CDR3 is CAGGTGVVYTF. As DNA, the CDR3 is TGTGCCGGGGGGACAGGGGTAGTCTACACCTTC.

The gene calls are TRBV6-6 and TRBJ2-3; D ambiguous. Germline CDR1 MNHNY, CDR2 SVGAGI (reference sequence). This CDR3 comprises 11 residues. The CDR3 DNA reads as TGTGCTCTGGCGGACACAGATACGCAGTATTTT. Amino acids: CALADTDTQYF.

This chain uses TRBV4-1 with TRBJ1-2, with TRBD1 matching over 8 bases. The CDR3 spans 14 residues. The V segment lost 2 bases and the J segment 14 bases; nucleotides outside the gene matches: 13. Germline V gene data show CDR1 as MGHRA and CDR2 as YSYEKL. The CDR3 DNA is TGCGCCAGCAGCCAAAACACAGGGGGGGGCCCGAGGACCTTC. Residues: CASSQNTGGGPRTF.

The chain joins TRBV27 to TRBJ1-6, with D possibly TRBD1 on 5 matching bases. This CDR3 has 14 amino acids. Germline CDR1 MNHEY, CDR2 SMNVEV (reference sequence). V lost 10 bases to trimming and J lost 7 bases, with 17 bases between them. For the CDR3, the DNA is TGTGCCACCAGATTCGGGGCCCCGAATTCACCCCTCCACTTT. Protein sequence: CATRFGAPNSPLHF.